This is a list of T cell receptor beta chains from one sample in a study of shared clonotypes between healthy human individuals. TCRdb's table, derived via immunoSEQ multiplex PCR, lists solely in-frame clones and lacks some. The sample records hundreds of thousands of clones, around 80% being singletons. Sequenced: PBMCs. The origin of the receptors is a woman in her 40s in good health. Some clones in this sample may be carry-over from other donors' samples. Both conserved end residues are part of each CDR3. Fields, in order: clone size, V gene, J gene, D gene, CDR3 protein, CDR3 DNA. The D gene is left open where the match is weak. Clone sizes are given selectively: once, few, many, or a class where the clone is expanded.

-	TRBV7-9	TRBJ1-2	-	CASSWSGTPNYGYTF	TGTGCCAGCAGCTGGTCCGGGACACCTAACTATGGCTACACCTTC
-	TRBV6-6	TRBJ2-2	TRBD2	CASSLGLARSTGELFF	TGTGCCAGCAGCCTCGGACTAGCGAGGAGCACCGGGGAGCTGTTTTTT
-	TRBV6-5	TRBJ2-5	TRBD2	CASSYWGSGVGETQYF	TGTGCCAGCAGTTACTGGGGTAGCGGGGTGGGGGAGACCCAGTACTTC
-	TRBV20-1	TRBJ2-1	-	CSADGNEQFF	TGCAGTGCGGACGGCAATGAGCAGTTCTTC
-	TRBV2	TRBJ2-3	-	CASSRGGTDTQYF	TGTGCCAGCAGTCGGGGCGGCACAGATACGCAGTATTTT
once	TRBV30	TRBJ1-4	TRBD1	CAWGTAQGEKLFF	TGTGCCTGGGGGACAGCCCAAGGAGAAAAACTGTTTTTT
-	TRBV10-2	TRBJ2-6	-	CASSLAAGWGANVLTF	TGCGCCAGCAGCCTCGCAGCAGGGTGGGGGGCCAACGTCCTGACTTTC
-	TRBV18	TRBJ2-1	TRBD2	CASSLGLAGDNEQFF	TGTGCCAGCTCCCTTGGACTAGCGGGCGACAATGAGCAGTTCTTC
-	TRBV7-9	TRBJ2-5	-	CASSFQGGTETQYF	TGTGCCAGCAGTTTTCAGGGGGGGACGGAGACCCAGTACTTC
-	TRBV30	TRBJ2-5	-	CAWSVRGAQETQYF	TGTGCCTGGAGTGTACGGGGGGCCCAAGAGACCCAGTACTTC
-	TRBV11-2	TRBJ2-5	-	CASSLAGRRWETQYF	TGTGCCAGCAGCTTAGCTGGCAGAAGATGGGAGACCCAGTACTTC
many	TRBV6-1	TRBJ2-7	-	CASSEGEERYEQYF	TGTGCCAGCAGTGAAGGTGAGGAACGCTACGAGCAGTACTTC
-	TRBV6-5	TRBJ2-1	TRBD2	CASSYSVAGIDEQFF	TGTGCCAGCAGTTACTCGGTAGCGGGAATCGATGAGCAGTTCTTC
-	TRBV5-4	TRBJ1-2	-	CASSLTGTGYTF	TGTGCCAGCAGCTTGACAGGGACCGGCTACACCTTC
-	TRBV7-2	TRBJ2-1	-	CASSPSRGYNEQFF	TGTGCCAGCAGCCCGTCCCGGGGGTACAATGAGCAGTTCTTC
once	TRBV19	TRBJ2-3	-	CASSIPRYSDTQYF	TGTGCCAGTAGTATTCCCCGGTATTCAGATACGCAGTATTTT
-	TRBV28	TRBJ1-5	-	CTSSLGGVGDQPQHF	TGTACCAGCAGTTTAGGTGGCGTGGGGGATCAGCCCCAGCATTTT
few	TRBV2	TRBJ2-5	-	CASSGNNQETQYF	TGTGCCAGCAGTGGAAATAACCAAGAGACCCAGTACTTC
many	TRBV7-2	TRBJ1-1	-	CASSLAGRTEAFF	TGTGCCAGCAGCTTAGCAGGGAGGACTGAAGCTTTCTTT
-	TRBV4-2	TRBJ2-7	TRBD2	CASSQEGPGLAYEQYF	TGTGCCAGCAGCCAAGAGGGGCCGGGACTAGCGTACGAGCAGTACTTC
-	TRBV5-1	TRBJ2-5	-	CASSLSGAPQGTQYF	TGCGCCAGCAGCTTGTCTGGGGCCCCGCAGGGGACCCAGTACTTC
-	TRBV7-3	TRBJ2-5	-	CASSLRPSETQYF	TGTGCCAGCAGCCTAAGGCCCTCTGAGACCCAGTACTTC
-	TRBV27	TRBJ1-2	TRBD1	CASSSRTGIF	TGTGCCAGCAGTTCACGGACAGGCATCTTC
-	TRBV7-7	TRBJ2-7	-	CASSLGLQGYEQYF	TGTGCCAGCAGCTTAGGCCTACAGGGTTACGAGCAGTACTTC
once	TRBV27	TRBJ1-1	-	CASRGGNGDEAFF	TGTGCCAGCAGGGGAGGCAATGGGGATGAAGCTTTCTTT
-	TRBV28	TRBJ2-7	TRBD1	CASSRQGPYEQYF	TGTGCCAGCAGCCGACAGGGCCCCTACGAGCAGTACTTC
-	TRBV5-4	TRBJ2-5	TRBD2	CASSLRLAGDQETQYF	TGTGCCAGCAGCTTGCGACTAGCGGGAGACCAAGAGACCCAGTACTTC
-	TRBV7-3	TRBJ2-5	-	CASSLLGSDQETQYF	TGTGCCAGCAGCTTATTGGGGAGCGATCAAGAGACCCAGTACTTC
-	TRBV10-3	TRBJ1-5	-	CAISESGDSPNQPQHF	TGTGCCATCAGTGAGTCGGGAGACAGCCCGAATCAGCCCCAGCATTTT
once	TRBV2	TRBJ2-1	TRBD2	CASRLSGRAGFF	TGTGCCAGCAGGCTTAGCGGGAGGGCCGGGTTCTTC
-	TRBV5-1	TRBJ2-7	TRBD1	CASSLSGGEQYF	TGCGCCAGCAGCTTATCAGGGGGCGAGCAGTACTTC
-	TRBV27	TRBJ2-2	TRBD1	CASSSLGGQGSSGELFF	TGTGCCAGCAGCTCACTAGGGGGACAGGGGTCGTCCGGGGAGCTGTTTTTT
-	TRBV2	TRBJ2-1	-	CASGGSSSYNEQFF	TGTGCCAGCGGGGGGTCTAGCAGCTACAATGAGCAGTTCTTC